This T cell receptor beta chain was identified during a study of OX40 agonist ivuxolimab in advanced cancers. The overall study: Melanoma, hepatocellular carcinoma, head and neck or renal cell cancer occurred in dose-escalation patients. Findings and caveats of the study: It was not determined which antigens were specifically recognized by the peripheral T cells that had undergone clonal expansion.

Any history of autoimmune disease or systemic immunosuppression disqualified patients. Blood was sampled at baseline, cycle 4 day 1, and cycle 7 day 1. Here immunoSEQ multiplex PCR was the method, and the copy in TCRdb shows in-frame clones only, minus some. Of tens of thousands of clones in the sample, around nine tenths were seen once. This CDR3 is built from 15 residues. J gave up 5 bases and V 7 bases, and 11 bases lay outside the gene matches. Germline CDR1 SNHLY, CDR2 FYNNEI. This clone occurred once. Its antigen is undetermined. The sample here was CD4+ or CD8+ T cells sorted from blood, taken in a trial of the OX40 agonist ivuxolimab. The V call is TRBV2, the J call TRBJ2-5; 9 bases fit TRBD2. The sequence came from an adult with an advanced solid tumor such as melanoma, head and neck, liver or kidney cancer. CDR3 nucleotide sequence: TGTGCCAGCATATGGATAGCGGGAGTCGGGGAGACCCAGTACTTC. Translation gives CASIWIAGVGETQYF.